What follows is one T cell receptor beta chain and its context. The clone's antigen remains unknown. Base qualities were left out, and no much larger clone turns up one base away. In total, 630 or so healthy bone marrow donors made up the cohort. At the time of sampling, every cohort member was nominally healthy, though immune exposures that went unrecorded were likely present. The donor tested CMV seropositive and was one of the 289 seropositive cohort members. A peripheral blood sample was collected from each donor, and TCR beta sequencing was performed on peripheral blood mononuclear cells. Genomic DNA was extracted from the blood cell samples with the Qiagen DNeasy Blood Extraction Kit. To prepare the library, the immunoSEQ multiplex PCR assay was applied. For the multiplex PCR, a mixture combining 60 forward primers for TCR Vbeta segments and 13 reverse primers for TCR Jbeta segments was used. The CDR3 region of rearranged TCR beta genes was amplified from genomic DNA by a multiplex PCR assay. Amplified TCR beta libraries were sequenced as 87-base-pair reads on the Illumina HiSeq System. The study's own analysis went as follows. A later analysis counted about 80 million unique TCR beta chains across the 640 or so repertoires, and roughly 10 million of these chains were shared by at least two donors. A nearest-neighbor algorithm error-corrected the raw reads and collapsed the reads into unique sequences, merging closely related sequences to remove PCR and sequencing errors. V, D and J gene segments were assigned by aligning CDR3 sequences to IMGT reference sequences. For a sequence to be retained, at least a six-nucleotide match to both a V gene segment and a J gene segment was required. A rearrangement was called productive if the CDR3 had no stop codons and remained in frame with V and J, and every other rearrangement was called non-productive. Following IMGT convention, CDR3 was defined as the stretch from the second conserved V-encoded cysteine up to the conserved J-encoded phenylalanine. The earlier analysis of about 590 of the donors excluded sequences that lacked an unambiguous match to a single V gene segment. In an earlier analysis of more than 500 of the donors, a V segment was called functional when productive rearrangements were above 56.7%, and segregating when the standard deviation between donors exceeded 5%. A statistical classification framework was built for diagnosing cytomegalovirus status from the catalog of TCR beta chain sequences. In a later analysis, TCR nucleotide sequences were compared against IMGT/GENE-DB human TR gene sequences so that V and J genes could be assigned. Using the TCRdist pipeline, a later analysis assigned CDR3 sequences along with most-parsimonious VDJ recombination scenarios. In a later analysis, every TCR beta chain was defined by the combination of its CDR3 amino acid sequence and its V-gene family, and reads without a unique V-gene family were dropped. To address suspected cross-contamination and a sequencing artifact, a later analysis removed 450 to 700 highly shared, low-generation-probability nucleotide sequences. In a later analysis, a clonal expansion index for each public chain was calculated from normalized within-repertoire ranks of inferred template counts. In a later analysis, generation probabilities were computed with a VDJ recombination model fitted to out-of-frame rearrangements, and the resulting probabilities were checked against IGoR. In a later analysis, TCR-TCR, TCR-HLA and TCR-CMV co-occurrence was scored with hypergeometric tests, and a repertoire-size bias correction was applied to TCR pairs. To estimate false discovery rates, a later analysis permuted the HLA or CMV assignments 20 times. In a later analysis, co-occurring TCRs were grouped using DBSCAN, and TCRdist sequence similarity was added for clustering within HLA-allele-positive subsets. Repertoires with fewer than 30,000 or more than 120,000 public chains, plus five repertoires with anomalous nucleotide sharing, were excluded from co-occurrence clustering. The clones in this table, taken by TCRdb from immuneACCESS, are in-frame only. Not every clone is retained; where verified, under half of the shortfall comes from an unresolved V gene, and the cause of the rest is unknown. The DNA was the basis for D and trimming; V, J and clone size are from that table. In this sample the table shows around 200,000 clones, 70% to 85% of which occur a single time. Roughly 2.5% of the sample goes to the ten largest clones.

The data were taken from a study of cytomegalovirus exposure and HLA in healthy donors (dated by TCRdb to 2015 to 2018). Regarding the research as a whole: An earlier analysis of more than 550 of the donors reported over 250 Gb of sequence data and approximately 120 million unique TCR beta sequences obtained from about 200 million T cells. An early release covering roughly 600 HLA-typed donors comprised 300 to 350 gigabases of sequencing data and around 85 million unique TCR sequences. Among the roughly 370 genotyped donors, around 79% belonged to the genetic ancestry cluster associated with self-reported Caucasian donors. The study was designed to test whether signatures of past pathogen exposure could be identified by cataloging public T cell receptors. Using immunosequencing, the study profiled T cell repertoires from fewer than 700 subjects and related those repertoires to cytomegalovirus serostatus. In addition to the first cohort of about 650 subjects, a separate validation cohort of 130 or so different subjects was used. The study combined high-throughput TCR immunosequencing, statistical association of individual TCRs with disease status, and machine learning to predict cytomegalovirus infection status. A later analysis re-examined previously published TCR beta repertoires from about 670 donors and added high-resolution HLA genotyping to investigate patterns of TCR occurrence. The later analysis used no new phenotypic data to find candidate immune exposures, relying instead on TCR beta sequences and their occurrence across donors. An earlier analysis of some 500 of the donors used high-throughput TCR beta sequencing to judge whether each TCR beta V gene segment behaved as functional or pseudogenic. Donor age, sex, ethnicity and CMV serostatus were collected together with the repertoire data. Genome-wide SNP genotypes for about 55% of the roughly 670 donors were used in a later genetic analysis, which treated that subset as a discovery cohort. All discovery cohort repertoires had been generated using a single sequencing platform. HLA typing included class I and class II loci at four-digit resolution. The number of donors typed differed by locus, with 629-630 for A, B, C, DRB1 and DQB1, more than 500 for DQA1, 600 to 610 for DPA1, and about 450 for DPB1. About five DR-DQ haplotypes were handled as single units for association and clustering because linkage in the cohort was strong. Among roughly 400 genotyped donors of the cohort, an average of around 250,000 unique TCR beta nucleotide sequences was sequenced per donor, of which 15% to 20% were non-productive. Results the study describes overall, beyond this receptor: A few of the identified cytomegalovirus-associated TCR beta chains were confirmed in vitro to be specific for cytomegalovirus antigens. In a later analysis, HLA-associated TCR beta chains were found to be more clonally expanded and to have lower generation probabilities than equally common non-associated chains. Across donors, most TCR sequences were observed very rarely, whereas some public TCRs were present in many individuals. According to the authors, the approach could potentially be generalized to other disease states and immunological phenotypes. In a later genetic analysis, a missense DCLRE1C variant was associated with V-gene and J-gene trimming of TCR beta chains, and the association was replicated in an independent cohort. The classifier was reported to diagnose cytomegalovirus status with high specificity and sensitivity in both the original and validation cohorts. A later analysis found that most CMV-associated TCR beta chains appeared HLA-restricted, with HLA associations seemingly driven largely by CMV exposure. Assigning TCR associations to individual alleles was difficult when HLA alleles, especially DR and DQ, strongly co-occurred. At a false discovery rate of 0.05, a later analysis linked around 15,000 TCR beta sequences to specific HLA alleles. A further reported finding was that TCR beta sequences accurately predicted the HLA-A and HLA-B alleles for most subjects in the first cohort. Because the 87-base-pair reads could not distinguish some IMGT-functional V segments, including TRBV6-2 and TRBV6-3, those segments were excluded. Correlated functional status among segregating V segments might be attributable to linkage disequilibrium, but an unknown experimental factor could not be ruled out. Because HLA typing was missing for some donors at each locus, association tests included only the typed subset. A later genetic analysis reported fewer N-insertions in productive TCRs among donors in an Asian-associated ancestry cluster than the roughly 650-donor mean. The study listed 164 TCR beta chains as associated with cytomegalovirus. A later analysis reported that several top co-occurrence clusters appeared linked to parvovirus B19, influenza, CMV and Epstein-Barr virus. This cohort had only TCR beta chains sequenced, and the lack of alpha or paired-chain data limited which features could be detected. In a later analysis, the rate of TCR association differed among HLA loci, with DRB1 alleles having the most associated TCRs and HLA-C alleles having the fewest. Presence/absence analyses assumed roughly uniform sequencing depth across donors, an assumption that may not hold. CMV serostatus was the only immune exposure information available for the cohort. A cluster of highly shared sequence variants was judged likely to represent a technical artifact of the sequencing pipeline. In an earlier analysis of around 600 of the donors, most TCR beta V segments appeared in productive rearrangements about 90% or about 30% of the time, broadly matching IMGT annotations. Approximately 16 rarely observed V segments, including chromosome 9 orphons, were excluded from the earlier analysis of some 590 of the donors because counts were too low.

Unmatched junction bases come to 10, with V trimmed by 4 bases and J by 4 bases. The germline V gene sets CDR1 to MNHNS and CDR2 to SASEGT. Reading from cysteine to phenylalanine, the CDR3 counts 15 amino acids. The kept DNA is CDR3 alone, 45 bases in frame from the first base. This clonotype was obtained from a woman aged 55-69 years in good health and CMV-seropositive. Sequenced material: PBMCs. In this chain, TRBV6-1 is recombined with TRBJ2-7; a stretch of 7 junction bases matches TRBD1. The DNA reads TGTGCCAGCAGTGTAGAGGGGGCGAACGCTTACGAGCAGTACTTC. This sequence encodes CASSVEGANAYEQYF.